The 9 T cell receptor beta chains given below trace back to one sample, sequenced in a study of cytomegalovirus exposure and HLA in healthy donors. Profiled with immunoSEQ multiplex PCR; TCRdb holds only in-frame clones, not every one. The profile shows 98,000 or so clones, approximately 85% of them singletons. Sequenced: PBMCs. The source of these receptors is a woman aged 18-29 years in good health and CMV-seronegative.

The chain carries TRBV2 and TRBJ2-7, with 7 bases identical to TRBD1. V lost 7 bases and J lost 0; bases outside the gene matches: 9. Per the germline V gene, CDR1 is SNHLY and CDR2 is FYNNEI. This CDR3 contains 15 residues. The CDR3 nucleotides read TGTGCCAGCATTAGGACAGGATCAAACTCCTACGAGCAGTACTTC. Its translation is CASIRTGSNSYEQYF. The full variable domain, completed using reference TRBV2 and TRBJ2-7, is EPEVTQTPSHQVTQMGQEVILRCVPISNHLYFYWYRQILGQKVEFLVSFYNNEISEKSEIFDDQFSVERPDGSNFTLKIRSTKLEDSAMYFCASIRTGSNSYEQYFGPGTRLTVT.

The J gene is TRBJ2-7, the V gene TRBV11-2; TRBD2 matches 7 bases. The CDR3 spans 15 residues. V trimming: 5 bases; J trimming: 3 bases; junction bases outside the gene matches: 10. Germline values: CDR1 SGHAT, CDR2 FQNNGV. This CDR3 is CASSHLRGGGYEQYF. DNA of the CDR3: TGTGCCAGCAGCCACTTACGTGGCGGGGGCTACGAGCAGTACTTC.

The rearrangement uses TRBV27 and TRBJ2-6, with D uncertain. V was clipped by 8 bases and J by 0 bases, with 14 bases between them. The length of the CDR3 is 16 residues. Germline V gene data show CDR1 as MNHEY and CDR2 as SMNVEV (reference sequence). The DNA of the CDR3 is TGTGCCAGCGGTCCCGGATGGAGCTCTGGGGCCAACGTCCTGACTTTC. Translation: CASGPGWSSGANVLTF. Full variable domain (remainder filled in from reference TRBV27 and TRBJ2-6): EAQVTQNPRYLITVTGKKLTVTCSQNMNHEYMSWYRQDPGLGLRQIYYSMNVEVTDKGDVPEGYKVSRKEKRNFPLILESPSPNQTSLYFCASGPGWSSGANVLTFGAGSRLTVL.

The sample holds a few counts of this clone. The chain employs TRBV28 and TRBJ1-1; D not certain. CDR1 and CDR2 (germline): MDHEN, SYDVKM. This CDR3 is 14 amino acids long. The V and J ends lost 3 bases and 7 bases respectively, with 15 bases between them. This chain's CDR3 is CASSFADPRDEAFF. Written as DNA, the CDR3 is TGTGCCAGCAGTTTCGCGGATCCGAGGGATGAAGCTTTCTTT.

The chain has TRBV7-9 and TRBJ2-7; TRBD1 might be the D (5 bases). Germline V lookup: CDR1 SEHNR, CDR2 FQNEAQ (reference sequence). The CDR3 has 14 amino acids. V lost 3 bases and J 0 bases, leaving 9 bases between the germline ends. The CDR3 spells CASSFRQHSYEQYF. In DNA form, the CDR3 reads TGTGCCAGCAGCTTTCGACAGCACTCCTACGAGCAGTACTTC.

This clone has a single count. The chain joins TRBV7-9 to TRBJ2-7, with 10 bases lining up with TRBD2. Germline V gene lookup returns CDR1 SEHNR and CDR2 FQNEAQ (reference sequence). The CDR3 covers 15 residues. V lost 4 bases to trimming and J lost 2 bases; unmatched junction nucleotides: 5. The CDR3 region is CASSSLLAGPYEQYF. CDR3 DNA sequence: TGTGCCAGCAGCTCCTTACTAGCGGGACCCTACGAGCAGTACTTC.

CDR3 coding DNA: TGTGCCAGCAGTTCCCAAGGGACAGGGAGAAGTAATTCACCCCTCCACTTT. Translating it yields CASSSQGTGRSNSPLHF. The V and J genes are TRBV27 and TRBJ1-6; 9 bases map to TRBD1. The V and J ends lost 4 bases and 6 bases, in that order; junction bases with no gene match: 10. The CDR3 totals 17 residues. The germline V gene encodes CDR1 MNHEY and CDR2 SMNVEV (reference sequence).

This clone was detected a few times. V is TRBV25-1 and J is TRBJ2-7; 7 positions match TRBD1. The V segment lost 3 bases and the J segment 5 bases; nucleotides outside the gene matches: 4. Germline-derived CDR1 and CDR2 are MGHDK and SYGVNS. The CDR3 has 13 amino acids. CDR3 in DNA: TGTGCCAGCAGTGACAGGGGGTACGACGAGCAGTACTTC. It encodes CASSDRGYDEQYF.

This sequence joins TRBV9 and TRBJ2-2; TRBD2 is a possible D gene (5 bases). The germline V gene encodes CDR1 SGDLS and CDR2 YYNGEE. The V end was cut by 3 bases, the J end by 2 bases, with 11 bases between. The length of the CDR3 is 15 residues. Here the CDR3 reads CASSEIEGNTGELFF. In DNA, the CDR3 is TGTGCCAGCAGCGAGATTGAGGGCAACACCGGGGAGCTGTTTTTT. The complete variable domain, with remaining parts taken from reference TRBV9 and TRBJ2-2, reads DSGVTQTPKHLITATGQRVTLRCSPRSGDLSVYWYQQSLDQGLQFLIQYYNGEERAKGNILERFSAQQFPDLHSELNLSSLELGDSALYFCASSEIEGNTGELFFGEGSRLTVL.